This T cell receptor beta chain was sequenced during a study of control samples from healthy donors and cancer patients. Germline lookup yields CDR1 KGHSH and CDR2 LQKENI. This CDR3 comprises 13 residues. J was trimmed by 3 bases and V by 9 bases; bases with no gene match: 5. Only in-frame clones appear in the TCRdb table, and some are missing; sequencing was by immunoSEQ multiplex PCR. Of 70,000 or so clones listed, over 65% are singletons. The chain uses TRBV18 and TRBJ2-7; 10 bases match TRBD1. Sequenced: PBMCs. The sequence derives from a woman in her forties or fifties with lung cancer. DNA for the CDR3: TGTGCCAGTAAAGGACAGGGGGTCTACGAGCAGTACTTC. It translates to CASKGQGVYEQYF.